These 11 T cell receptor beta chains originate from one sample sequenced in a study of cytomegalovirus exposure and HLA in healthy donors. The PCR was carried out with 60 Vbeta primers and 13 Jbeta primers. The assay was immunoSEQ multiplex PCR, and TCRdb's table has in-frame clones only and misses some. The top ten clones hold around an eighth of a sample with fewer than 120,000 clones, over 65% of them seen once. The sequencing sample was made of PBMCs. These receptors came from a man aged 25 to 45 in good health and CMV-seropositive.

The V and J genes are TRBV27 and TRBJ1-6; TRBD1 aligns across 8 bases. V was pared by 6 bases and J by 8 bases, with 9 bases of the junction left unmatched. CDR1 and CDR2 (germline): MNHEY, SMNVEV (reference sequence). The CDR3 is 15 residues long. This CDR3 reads CASRPQGASDSPLHF. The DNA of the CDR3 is TGTGCCAGCAGGCCCCAGGGGGCTAGTGATTCACCCCTCCACTTT.

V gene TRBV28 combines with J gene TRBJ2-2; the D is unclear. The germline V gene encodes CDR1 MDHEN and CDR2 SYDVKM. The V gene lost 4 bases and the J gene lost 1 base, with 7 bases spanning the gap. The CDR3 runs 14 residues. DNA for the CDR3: TGTGCCAGCAGTTCAGGCGAGAACACCGGGGAGCTGTTTTTT. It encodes CASSSGENTGELFF.

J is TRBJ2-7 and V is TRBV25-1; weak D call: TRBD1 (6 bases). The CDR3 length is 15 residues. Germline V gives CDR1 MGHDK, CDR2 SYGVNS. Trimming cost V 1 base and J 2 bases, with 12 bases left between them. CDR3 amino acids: CASSEFGTRTYEQYF. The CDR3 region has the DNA TGTGCCAGCAGTGAATTCGGGACAAGAACCTACGAGCAGTACTTC.

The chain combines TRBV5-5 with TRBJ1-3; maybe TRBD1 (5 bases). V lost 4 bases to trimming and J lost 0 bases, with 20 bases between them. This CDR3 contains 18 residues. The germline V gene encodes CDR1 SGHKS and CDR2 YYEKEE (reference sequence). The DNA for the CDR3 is TGTGCCAGCAGCACCTCTTCGGCAGGGCCAAGCTCTGGAAACACCATATATTTT. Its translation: CASSTSSAGPSSGNTIYF.

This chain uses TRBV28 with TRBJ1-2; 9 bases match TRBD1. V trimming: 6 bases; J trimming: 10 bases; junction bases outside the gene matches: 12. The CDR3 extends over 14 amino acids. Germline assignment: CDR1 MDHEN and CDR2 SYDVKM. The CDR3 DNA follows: TGTGCCAGCAGAGTAGGGCCGGGACAGGGCGTCTACACCTTC. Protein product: CASRVGPGQGVYTF.

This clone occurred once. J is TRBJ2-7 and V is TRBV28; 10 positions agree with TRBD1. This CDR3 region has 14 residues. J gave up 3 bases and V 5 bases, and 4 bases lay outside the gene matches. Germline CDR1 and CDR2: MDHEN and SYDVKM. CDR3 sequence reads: CASSGWDRGYEQYF. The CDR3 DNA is TGTGCCAGCAGTGGTTGGGACAGGGGCTACGAGCAGTACTTC.

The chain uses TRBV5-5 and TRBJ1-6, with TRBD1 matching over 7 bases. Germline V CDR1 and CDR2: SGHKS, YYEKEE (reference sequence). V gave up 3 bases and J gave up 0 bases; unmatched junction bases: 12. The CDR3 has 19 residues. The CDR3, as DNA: TGTGCCAGCAGCTCCTTGACAGGGTCGGGGAGCTCCTATAATTCACCCCTCCACTTT. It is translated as CASSSLTGSGSSYNSPLHF.

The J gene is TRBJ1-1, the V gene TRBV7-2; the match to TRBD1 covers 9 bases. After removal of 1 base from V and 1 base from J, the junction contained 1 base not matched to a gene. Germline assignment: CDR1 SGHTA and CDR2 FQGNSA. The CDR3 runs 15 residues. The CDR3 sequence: CASSLGGQGNTEAFF. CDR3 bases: TGTGCCAGCAGCTTAGGGGGACAGGGGAACACTGAAGCTTTCTTT.

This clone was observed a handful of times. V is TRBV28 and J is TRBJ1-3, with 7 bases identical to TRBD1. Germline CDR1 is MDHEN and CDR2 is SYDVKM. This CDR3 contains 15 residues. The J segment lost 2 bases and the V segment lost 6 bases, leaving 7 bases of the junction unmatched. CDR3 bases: TGTGCCAGCAGCTCTATCGGGACAGCTGGAAACACCATATATTTT. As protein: CASSSIGTAGNTIYF.

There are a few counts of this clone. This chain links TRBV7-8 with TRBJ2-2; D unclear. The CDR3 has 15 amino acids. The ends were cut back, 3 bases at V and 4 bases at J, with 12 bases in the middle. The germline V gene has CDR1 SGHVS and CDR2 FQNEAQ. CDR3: CASSFSLLATGELFF. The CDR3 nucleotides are TGTGCCAGCAGCTTCAGTCTCTTGGCCACCGGGGAGCTGTTTTTT.

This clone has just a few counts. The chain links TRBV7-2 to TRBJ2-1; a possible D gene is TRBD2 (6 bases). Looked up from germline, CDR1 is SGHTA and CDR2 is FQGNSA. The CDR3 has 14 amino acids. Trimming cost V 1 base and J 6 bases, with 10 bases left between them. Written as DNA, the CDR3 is TGTGCCAGCAGCTTAGATCTGGGGGGCAATGAGCAGTTCTTC. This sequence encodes CASSLDLGGNEQFF. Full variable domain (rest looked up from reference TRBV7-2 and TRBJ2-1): GAGVSQSPSNKVTEKGKDVELRCDPISGHTALYWYRQSLGQGLEFLIYFQGNSAPDKSGLPSDRFSAERTGGSVSTLTIQRTQQEDSAVYLCASSLDLGGNEQFFGPGTRLTVL.